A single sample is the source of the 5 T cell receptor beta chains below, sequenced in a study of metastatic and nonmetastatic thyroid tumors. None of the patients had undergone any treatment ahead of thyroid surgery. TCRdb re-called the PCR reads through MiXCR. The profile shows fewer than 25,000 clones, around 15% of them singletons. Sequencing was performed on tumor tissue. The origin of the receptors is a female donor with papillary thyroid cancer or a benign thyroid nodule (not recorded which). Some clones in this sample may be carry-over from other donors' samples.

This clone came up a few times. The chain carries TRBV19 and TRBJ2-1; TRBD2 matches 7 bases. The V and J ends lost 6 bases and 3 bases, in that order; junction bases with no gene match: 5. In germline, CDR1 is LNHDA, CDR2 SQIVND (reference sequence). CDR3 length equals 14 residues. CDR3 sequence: CASRKTSSYNEQFF. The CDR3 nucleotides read TGTGCCAGTAGAAAGACTAGCAGCTACAATGAGCAGTTCTTC.

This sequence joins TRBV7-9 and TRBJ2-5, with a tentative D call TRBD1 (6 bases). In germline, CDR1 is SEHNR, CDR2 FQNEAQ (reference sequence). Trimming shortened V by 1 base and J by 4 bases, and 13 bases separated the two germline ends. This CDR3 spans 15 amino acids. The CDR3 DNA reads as TGTGCCAGCAGCTTAGGAGGTACAGGGCCAGAGACCCAGTACTTC. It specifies CASSLGGTGPETQYF.

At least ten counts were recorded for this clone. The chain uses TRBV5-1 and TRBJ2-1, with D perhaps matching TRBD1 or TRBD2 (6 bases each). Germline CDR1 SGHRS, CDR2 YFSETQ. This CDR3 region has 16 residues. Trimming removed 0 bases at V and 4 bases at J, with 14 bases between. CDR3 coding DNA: TGCGCCAGCAGCTTGGAAACGGGGGCTGGGTACAATGAGCAGTTCTTC. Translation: CASSLETGAGYNEQFF. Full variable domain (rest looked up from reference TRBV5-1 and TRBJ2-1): KAGVTQTPRYLIKTRGQQVTLSCSPISGHRSVSWYQQTPGQGLQFLFEYFSETQRNKGNFPGRFSGRQFSNSRSEMNVSTLELGDSALYLCASSLETGAGYNEQFFGPGTRLTVL.

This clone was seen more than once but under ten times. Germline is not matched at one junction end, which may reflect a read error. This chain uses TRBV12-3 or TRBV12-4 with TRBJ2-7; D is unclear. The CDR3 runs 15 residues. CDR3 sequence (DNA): TGTGCCAGCAGTAGGACCGACCGCAGCTCCTACGAGCAATACTTC. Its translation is CASSRTDRSSYEQYF.

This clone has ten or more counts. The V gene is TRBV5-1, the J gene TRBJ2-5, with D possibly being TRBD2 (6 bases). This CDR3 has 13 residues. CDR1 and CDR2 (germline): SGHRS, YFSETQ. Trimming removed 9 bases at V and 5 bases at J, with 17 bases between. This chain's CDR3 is CATNPGGEETQYF. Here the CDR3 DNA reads TGCGCCACCAACCCCGGCGGGGAGGAGACCCAGTACTTC.